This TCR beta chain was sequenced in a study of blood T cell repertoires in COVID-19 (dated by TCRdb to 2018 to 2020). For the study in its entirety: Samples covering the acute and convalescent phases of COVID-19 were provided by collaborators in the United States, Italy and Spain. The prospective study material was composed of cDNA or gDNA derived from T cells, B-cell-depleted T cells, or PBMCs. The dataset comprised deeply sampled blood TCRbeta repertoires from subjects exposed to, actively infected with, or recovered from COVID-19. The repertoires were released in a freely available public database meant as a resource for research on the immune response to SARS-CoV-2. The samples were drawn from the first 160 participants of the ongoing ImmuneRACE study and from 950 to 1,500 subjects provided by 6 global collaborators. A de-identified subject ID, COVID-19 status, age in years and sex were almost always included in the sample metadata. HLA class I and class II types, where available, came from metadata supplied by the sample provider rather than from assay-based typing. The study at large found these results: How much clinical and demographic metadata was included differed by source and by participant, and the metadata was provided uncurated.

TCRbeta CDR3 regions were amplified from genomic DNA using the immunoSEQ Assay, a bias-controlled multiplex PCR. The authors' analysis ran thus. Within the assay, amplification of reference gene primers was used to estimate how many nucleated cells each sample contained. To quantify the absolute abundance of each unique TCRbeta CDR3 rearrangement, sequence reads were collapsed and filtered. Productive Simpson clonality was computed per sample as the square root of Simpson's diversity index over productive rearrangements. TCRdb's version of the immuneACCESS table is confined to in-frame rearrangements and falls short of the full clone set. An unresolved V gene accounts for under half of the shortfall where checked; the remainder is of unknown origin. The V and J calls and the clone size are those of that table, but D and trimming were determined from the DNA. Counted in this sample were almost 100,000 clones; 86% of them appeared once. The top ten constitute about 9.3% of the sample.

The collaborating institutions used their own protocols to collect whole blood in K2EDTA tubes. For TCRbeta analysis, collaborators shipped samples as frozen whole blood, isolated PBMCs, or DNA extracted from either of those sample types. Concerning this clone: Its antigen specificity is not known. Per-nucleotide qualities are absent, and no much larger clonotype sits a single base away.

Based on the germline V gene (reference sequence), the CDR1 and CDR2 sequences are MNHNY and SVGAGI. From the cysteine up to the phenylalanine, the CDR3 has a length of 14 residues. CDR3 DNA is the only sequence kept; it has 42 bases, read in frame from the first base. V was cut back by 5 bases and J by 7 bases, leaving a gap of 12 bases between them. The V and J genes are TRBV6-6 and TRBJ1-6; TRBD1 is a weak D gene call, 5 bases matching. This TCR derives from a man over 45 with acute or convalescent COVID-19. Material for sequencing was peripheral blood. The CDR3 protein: CASSGAEPNSPLHF. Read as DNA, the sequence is TGTGCCAGCAGTGGGGCAGAACCCAATTCACCCCTCCACTTT.